This T cell receptor beta chain originates from a study of tumor-infiltrating lymphocytes in primary liver carcinoma. Findings and caveats of the study: With p = 0.039, the top-250-clone fraction in tumors significantly exceeded that in blood. The overlap of tumor-adjacent and tumor-blood pairs was smaller than that of tumor region pairs.

The authors took blood RNA from unsorted whole blood and also extracted germline DNA. Donors were untreated and chronically infected with HBV. A sample of approximately 4 milliliters of peripheral blood was taken before surgery. The CDR3 extends over 13 amino acids. Between the trimmed V and J ends, which lost 3 bases and 8 bases, there was a span of 13 bases. Germline-derived CDR1 and CDR2 are SGHNT and YENEEA. A primer in the constant region served to generate TCR beta cDNA from approximately 500 ng of total RNA. It was through three nested multiplex PCR rounds of slightly modified ARM-PCR that TCR beta libraries arose. In the first two PCR rounds, TRBV1-TRBV30 forward primers were paired with a C-beta reverse primer, and each round lasted nine to ten cycles. One entry per CDR3 protein, called by TCRdb with MiXCR from the multiplex PCR reads. In the table there are 310,000 or so distinct CDR3 sequences, about three fifths of which are singletons.

This clonotype came up many times. The antigen is unknown. This clonotype was sampled from a woman aged 25 to 39 with primary liver carcinoma and hepatitis B virus infection. V gene TRBV11-3 combines with J gene TRBJ1-2; D is unclear. The sequenced sample was peripheral blood. The CDR3, as DNA: TGTGCCAGCAGCTTTAGCAACAGTGGAGGCTACACCTTC. It translates to CASSFSNSGGYTF.